This entry concerns a single T cell receptor beta chain. This specimen comes from a study of CD4 and CD8 cells across lung adenocarcinoma regions. Deletions cut 8 bases from V and 9 bases from J, with 22 bases between. Germline assignment: CDR1 MNHNS and CDR2 SASEGT. The CDR3 runs to 14 residues. Localized lung adenocarcinoma, a non-small cell lung cancer, affected the donors. One entry per CDR3 protein results from TCRdb running MiXCR on the PCR reads. The sample shows 7,500 to 10,000 distinct CDR3 sequences, about 47% of them seen only once. The receptor was derived from a male donor with lung adenocarcinoma. The CD4 and CD8 labels of this study may be unreliable. This chain links TRBV6-1 with TRBJ2-5, with D tentatively TRBD1 (6 bases). The sequenced sample consisted of CD4+ T cells from the margin of a lung tumor. DNA of the CDR3: TGTGCCAGCTCCTCCGAGACAGGCGTGGGGTCCCAGTACTTC. It encodes CASSSETGVGSQYF.